The 5 T cell receptor beta chains listed next were all sequenced from one sample in a study of CD8 T cells in ankylosing spondylitis. Using its own MiXCR run on the 5' RACE reads, TCRdb lists one record per CDR3 protein. The repertoire includes a few hundred thousand distinct CDR3 sequences, 18% of them detected once, and more than 25% sits in the top ten. The material sequenced was blood, either unsorted or a sorted T cell fraction (not recorded which). Receptors originate from a male donor with ankylosing spondylitis or in good health (not recorded which).

This chain connects TRBV10-3 to TRBJ2-1; TRBD2 matches at 12 bases. The J segment lost 4 bases and the V segment lost 6 bases, leaving 1 base of the junction unmatched. The V gene's germline CDR1 is ENHRY and CDR2 SYGVKD. This CDR3 has 14 amino acids. CDR3 region: CAIRGLAGYNEQFF. The CDR3 bases are TGTGCCATCAGGGGACTAGCGGGTTACAATGAGCAGTTCTTC.

Many counts were recorded for this clonotype. The chain recombines TRBV12-3 or TRBV12-4 with TRBJ2-2, with D uncertain. V was clipped by 6 bases and J by 0 bases, with 14 bases between them. The CDR3 contains 16 residues. The CDR3 region has the DNA TGTGCCAGCAGAGGACGGAGAACTGCGAACACCGGGGAGCTGTTTTTT. Its protein product is CASRGRRTANTGELFF.

This clonotype was picked up many times. The rearrangement links TRBV28 to TRBJ2-5, with TRBD2 matching over 7 bases. The CDR3 consists of 14 residues. Germline loops: CDR1 MDHEN, CDR2 SYDVKM. V lost 5 bases and J lost 4; bases outside the gene matches: 7. The CDR3 spells CASSLAGVVETQYF. The CDR3 bases are TGTGCCAGCAGTCTCGCGGGAGTAGTAGAGACCCAGTACTTC.

This clonotype was found many times. The chain uses TRBV20-1 and TRBJ1-6, with TRBD1 matching over 7 bases. Germline V lookup: CDR1 DFQATT, CDR2 SNEGSKA (reference sequence). The CDR3 is 14 residues long. V trimming: 3 bases; J trimming: 7 bases; junction bases outside the gene matches: 6. The CDR3 DNA is TGCAGTGCTAGGGGGGACAGCGAGAATTCACCCCTCCACTTT. Protein product: CSARGDSENSPLHF.

The V gene is TRBV20-1, the J gene TRBJ2-7; 7 nucleotides agree with TRBD2. This CDR3 is 15 amino acids long. Germline loops: CDR1 DFQATT, CDR2 SNEGSKA (reference sequence). V shed 3 bases and J 7 bases; nucleotides not matched to a gene: 15. The CDR3 spells CSASPPLALSGEQYF. CDR3 coding DNA: TGCAGTGCTAGCCCCCCACTAGCGCTCTCGGGGGAGCAGTACTTC.